A single TCR beta chain is shown here with its context. Its antigen is still unknown. Memory CD4+ cells were the fraction left after CD45RA+ naive selection. These data originate in a study of shared clonotypes between healthy human individuals. Method: immunoSEQ multiplex PCR; TCRdb's copy keeps in-frame clones and lacks some. This sample carries 2 million to 2.5 million clones, around 92% of them seen once, and the ten largest clones take around 0.35%. Broader study findings: Blood alone was sampled, and tissue repertoires likely differ. A generally larger estimated richness was seen in naive subsets than in memory subsets. Several donors held about 4.6% of naive CD4 clonotypes in common.

This clonotype was obtained from a man younger than 35 in good health. Some clones in this sample may be carry-over from other donors' samples. Source material: naive CD4+ T cells from PBMCs. As for subset: CD45RA+ positively selected.

CDR3 DNA sequence: TGTGCCAGTAGTATAGAGCAGGGCGAAAATCAGCCCCAGCATTTT. Protein: CASSIEQGENQPQHF. The chain carries TRBV19 and TRBJ1-5, with D perhaps matching TRBD1 (5 bases). Germline loops: CDR1 LNHDA, CDR2 SQIVND (reference sequence). Trimming took 0 bases from V and 4 from J, leaving 10 bases between them. The CDR3 runs to 15 residues. The full variable domain, with the rest looked up from reference TRBV19 and TRBJ1-5, is DGGITQSPKYLFRKEGQNVTLSCEQNLNHDAMYWYRQDPGQGLRLIYYSQIVNDFQKGDIAEGYSVSREKKESFPLTVTSAQKNPTAFYLCASSIEQGENQPQHFGDGTRLSIL.